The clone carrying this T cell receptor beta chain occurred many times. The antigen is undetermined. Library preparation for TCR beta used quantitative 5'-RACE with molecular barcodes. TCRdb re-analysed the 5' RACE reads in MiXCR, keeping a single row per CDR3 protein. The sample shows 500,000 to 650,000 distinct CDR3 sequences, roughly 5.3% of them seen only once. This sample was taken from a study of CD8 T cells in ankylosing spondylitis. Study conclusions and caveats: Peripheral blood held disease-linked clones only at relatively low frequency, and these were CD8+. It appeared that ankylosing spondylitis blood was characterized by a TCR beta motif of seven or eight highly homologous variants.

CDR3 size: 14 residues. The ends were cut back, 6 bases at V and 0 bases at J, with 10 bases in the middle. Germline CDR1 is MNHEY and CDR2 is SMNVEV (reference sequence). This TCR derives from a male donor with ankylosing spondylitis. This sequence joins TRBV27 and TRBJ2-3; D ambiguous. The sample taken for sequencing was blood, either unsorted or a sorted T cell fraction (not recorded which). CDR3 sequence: CASSHRVSTDTQYF. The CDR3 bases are TGTGCCAGCAGCCACCGGGTCAGCACAGATACGCAGTATTTT.